The subject of this entry is one T cell receptor (beta chain). This specimen belongs to a study of low-dose radiotherapy and immunotherapy resistance in tumors. On the study more broadly: Cohort 1 got 0.5 Gy per fraction every 2 weeks, 6.5 Gy in total. Every six weeks patients received intravenous ipilimumab 1 mg/kg, and every two weeks they received intravenous nivolumab 240 mg.

TRAV- and TRBV-specific primers were used for first-strand cDNA, which covered alpha and beta chains. Both a constant-region primer and a V-primer adapter served to amplify TCRs across roughly 22 PCR cycles. By in vitro transcription, the isolated mRNA was amplified. TCRdb fed the reads into MiXCR, producing one record per CDR3 protein. The sample lists tens of thousands of distinct CDR3 sequences, 49% occurring once. The CDR3 has 17 residues. V was pared by 0 bases and J by 4 bases, with 9 bases of the junction left unmatched. Per the germline V gene, CDR1 is LGHNA and CDR2 is YNFKEQ. The time point denotes: after trial treatment. The sample's treatment: LDRT plus nivolumab, ipilimumab, low-dose cyclophosphamide and aspirin (RACIN trial). Donors received nivolumab, ipilimumab, aspirin, low-dose cyclophosphamide and low-dose radiotherapy.

The sequence was collected from a male donor with gallbladder cancer. The rearrangement joins TRBV4-2 to TRBJ2-7; the match to TRBD2 covers 10 bases. Specimen: PBMCs, collected after low-dose radiotherapy plus immunotherapy. The CDR3 loop reads CASSQDRLAGGIYEQYF. CDR3 bases: TGTGCCAGCAGCCAAGATAGGTTAGCGGGAGGAATTTACGAGCAGTACTTC.